Each of the 8 T cell receptor beta chains below was sequenced from the same sample in a study of T cells in Graves' hyperthyroidism and ophthalmopathy. Regions amplified from RNA transcripts were the TCR beta CDR3 regions. With the HTBI primer set, the TCR CDR3 went through a first round of RT-PCR. TCRdb re-analysed the multiplex PCR reads in MiXCR, keeping a single row per CDR3 protein. The sample carries some 350,000 distinct CDR3 sequences, 19% recorded once. Sequencing was performed on blood. These receptor sequences come from a woman between 18 and 29 years old with Graves' hyperthyroidism.

This clonotype has a count of ten or more. The chain links TRBV10-1 to TRBJ1-2; D is unresolved. The CDR3 contains 12 residues. Trimming pared 4 bases from V and 3 bases from J, leaving 6 bases between. Germline-derived CDR1 and CDR2 are WNHNN and SYGVQD (reference sequence). CDR3 nucleotide sequence: TGCGCCAGCAGTGCGGACCACTATGGCTACACCTTC. As protein: CASSADHYGYTF.

This clonotype came up many times. The chain has TRBV6-2 or TRBV6-3 and TRBJ2-7; D is perhaps TRBD1 or TRBD2 (5 bases each). The CDR3 has 18 residues. The germline gives CDR1 MNHEY, CDR2 SVGEGT. V was cut by 7 bases and J by 2 bases, with 27 bases left in between. The CDR3 DNA is TGTGCCAGCAAAGAGGGCGCCGGACACCCACTTCTTCCCTACGAGCAGTACTTC. Translated: CASKEGAGHPLLPYEQYF.

This clonotype has a count of ten or more. The chain joins TRBV12-3 or TRBV12-4 to TRBJ1-2, with D possibly matching TRBD1 (6 bases). The V end lost 6 bases, the J end lost 1 base, and 15 bases lay between the germline ends. The CDR3 loop spans 15 amino acids. CDR3 in amino acids: CASSQARGDNYGYTF. Written as DNA, the CDR3 is TGTGCCAGCAGCCAAGCCAGGGGCGATAACTATGGCTACACCTTC.

This clonotype was picked up many times. The chain combines TRBV20-1 with TRBJ2-6; unclear D gene. Per germline, CDR1 DFQATT and CDR2 SNEGSKA (reference sequence). V gave up 5 bases and J gave up 0 bases, with 8 bases separating them. The CDR3 extends over 14 amino acids. CDR3 in amino acids: CSAFDISGANVLTF. The CDR3, as DNA: TGCAGTGCTTTTGATATCTCTGGGGCCAACGTCCTGACTTTC.

This clonotype was counted ten times or more. The CDR3: CATQGTGRTYEQYF. In DNA form, the CDR3 reads TGTGCCACCCAGGGAACAGGGAGAACCTACGAGCAGTACTTC. The V and J genes are TRBV6-1 and TRBJ2-7, with a weak D call TRBD1 (6 bases). Between the trimmed V and J ends, which lost 10 bases and 2 bases, there was a span of 18 bases. From germline, CDR1 is MNHNS and CDR2 SASEGT. This CDR3 comprises 14 residues.

This clonotype was detected many times. The chain joins TRBV28 to TRBJ2-5; 10 nucleotides match TRBD2. From germline, CDR1 is MDHEN and CDR2 SYDVKM. The CDR3 consists of 15 residues. With V trimmed by 3 bases and J by 1 base, 2 bases remained unmatched. The CDR3 DNA reads as TGTGCCAGCAGTTTTCCTAGCGGGGGCCAAGAGACCCAGTACTTC. Translation: CASSFPSGGQETQYF.

This clonotype was recorded at least ten times. V is TRBV7-2 and J is TRBJ2-7; perhaps TRBD1 as D (6 bases). V was pared by 1 base and J by 3 bases, with 10 bases between. CDR3 length equals 14 residues. Germline CDR1 and CDR2: SGHTA and FQGNSA. The CDR3 is CASSLGQANYEQYF. The CDR3, as DNA: TGTGCCAGCAGCTTAGGACAGGCGAACTACGAGCAGTACTTC.

This clonotype came up many times. Lacking the conserved final phenylalanine or tryptophan, this CDR3 likely reflects a read error. This sequence joins TRBV30 and TRBJ1-2; TRBD1 matches at 7 bases. Germline V gives CDR1 GTSNPN, CDR2 SVGIG (reference sequence). J was trimmed by 1 base and V by 2 bases; bases with no gene match: 7. The CDR3 has 15 amino acids. The CDR3 DNA reads as TGTGCCTGGAGTCCTTGGGACAGCGATAACTATGGCTACACCCTC. Amino acids: CAWSPWDSDNYGYTL.